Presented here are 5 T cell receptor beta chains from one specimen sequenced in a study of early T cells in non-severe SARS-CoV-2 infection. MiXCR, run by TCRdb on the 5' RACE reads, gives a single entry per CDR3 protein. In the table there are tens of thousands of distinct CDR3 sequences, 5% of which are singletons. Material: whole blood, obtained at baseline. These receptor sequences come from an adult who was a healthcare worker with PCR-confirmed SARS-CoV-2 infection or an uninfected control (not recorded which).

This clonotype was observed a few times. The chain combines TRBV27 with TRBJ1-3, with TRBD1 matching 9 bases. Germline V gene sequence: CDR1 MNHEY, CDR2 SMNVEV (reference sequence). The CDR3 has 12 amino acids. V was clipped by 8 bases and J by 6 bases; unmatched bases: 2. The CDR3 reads CASRTGANTIYF. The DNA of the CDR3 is TGTGCCAGCCGGACAGGGGCAAACACCATATATTTT.

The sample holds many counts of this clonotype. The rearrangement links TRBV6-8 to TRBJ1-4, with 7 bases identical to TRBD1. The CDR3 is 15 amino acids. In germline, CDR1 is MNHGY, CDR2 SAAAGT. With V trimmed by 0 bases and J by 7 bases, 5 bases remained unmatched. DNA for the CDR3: TGTGCCAGCAGTTACTCGGAGGGGGCCGGTGAAAAACTGTTTTTT. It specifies CASSYSEGAGEKLFF.

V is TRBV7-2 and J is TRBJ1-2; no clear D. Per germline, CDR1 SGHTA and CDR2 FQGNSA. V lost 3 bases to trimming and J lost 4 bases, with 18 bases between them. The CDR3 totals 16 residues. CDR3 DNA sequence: TGTGCCAGCAGCTTGAGGGCCCGTCGCTCTACCTATGGCTACACCTTC. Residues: CASSLRARRSTYGYTF.

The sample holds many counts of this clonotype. CDR3 sequence (DNA): TGTGCCAGCAGCTCGAGCGGCAGTAGCTCCTACGAGCAGTACTTC. It codes for CASSSSGSSSYEQYF. The chain employs TRBV7-8 and TRBJ2-7, with D tentatively TRBD2 (5 bases). Per germline, CDR1 SGHVS and CDR2 FQNEAQ. The CDR3 runs to 15 residues. V gave up 4 bases and J gave up 0 bases, with 13 bases separating them.

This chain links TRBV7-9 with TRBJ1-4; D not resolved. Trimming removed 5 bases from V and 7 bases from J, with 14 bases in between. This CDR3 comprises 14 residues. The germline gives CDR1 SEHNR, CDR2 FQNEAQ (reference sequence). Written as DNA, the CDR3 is TGTGCCAGCAGCCCTGGACTGCAGGTTGAAAAACTGTTTTTT. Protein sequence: CASSPGLQVEKLFF. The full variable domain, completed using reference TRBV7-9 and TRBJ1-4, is DTGVSQNPRHKITKRGQNVTFRCDPISEHNRLYWYRQTLGQGPEFLTYFQNEAQLEKSRLLSDRFSAERPKGSFSTLEIQRTEQGDSAMYLCASSPGLQVEKLFFGSGTQLSVL.